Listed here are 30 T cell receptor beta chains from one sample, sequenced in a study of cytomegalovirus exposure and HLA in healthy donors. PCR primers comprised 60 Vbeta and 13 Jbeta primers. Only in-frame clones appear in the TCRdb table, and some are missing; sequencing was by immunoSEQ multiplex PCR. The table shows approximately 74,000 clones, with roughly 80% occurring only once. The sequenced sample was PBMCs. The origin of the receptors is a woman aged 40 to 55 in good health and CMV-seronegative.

The CDR3 is CAWSLGGASTDTQYF. CDR3 DNA sequence: TGTGCCTGGAGCCTGGGGGGAGCGTCGACAGATACGCAGTATTTT. V usage is TRBV30 and J usage is TRBJ2-3, with D possibly TRBD2 on 6 matching bases. The V and J ends lost 3 bases and 3 bases respectively, with 16 bases between them. The V gene's germline CDR1 is GTSNPN and CDR2 SVGIG (reference sequence). CDR3 length: 15 residues.

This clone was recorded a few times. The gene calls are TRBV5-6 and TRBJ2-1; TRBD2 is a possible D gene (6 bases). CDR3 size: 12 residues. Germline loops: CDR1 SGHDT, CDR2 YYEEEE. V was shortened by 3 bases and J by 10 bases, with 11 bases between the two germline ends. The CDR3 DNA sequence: TGTGCCAGCAGCTCCTACGCGGGGGAGCAGTTCTTC. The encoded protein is CASSSYAGEQFF.

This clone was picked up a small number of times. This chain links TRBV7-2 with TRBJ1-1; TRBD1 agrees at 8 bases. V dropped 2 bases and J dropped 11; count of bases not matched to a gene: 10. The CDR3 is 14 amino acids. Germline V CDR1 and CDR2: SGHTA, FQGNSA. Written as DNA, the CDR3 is TGTGCCAGCAGCTTATATAGGGGAACAGGGGGTGCTTTCTTT. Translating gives CASSLYRGTGGAFF. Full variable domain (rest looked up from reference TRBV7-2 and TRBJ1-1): GAGVSQSPSNKVTEKGKDVELRCDPISGHTALYWYRQSLGQGLEFLIYFQGNSAPDKSGLPSDRFSAERTGGSVSTLTIQRTQQEDSAVYLCASSLYRGTGGAFFGQGTRLTVV.

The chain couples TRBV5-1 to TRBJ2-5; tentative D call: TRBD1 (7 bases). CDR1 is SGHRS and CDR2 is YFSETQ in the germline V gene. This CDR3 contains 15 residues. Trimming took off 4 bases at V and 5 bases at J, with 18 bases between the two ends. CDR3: CASSPQGGAEETQYF. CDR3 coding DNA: TGCGCCAGCAGCCCTCAGGGGGGTGCGGAGGAGACCCAGTACTTC. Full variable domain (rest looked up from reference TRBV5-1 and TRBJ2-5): KAGVTQTPRYLIKTRGQQVTLSCSPISGHRSVSWYQQTPGQGLQFLFEYFSETQRNKGNFPGRFSGRQFSNSRSEMNVSTLELGDSALYLCASSPQGGAEETQYFGPGTRLLVL.

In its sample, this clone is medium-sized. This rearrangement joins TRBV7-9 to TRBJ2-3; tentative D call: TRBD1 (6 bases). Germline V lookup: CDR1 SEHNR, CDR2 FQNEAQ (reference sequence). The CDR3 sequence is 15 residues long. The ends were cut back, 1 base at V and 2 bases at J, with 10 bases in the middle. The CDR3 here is CASSLVQGDTDTQYF. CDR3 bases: TGTGCCAGCAGCTTAGTACAGGGAGACACAGATACGCAGTATTTT.

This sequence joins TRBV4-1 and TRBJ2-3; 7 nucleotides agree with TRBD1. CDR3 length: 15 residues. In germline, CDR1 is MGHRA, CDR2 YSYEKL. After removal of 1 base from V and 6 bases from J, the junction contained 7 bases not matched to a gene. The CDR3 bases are TGCGCCAGCAGCCAAGCCCGAGGGGGCAAGGATACGCAGTATTTT. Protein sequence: CASSQARGGKDTQYF.

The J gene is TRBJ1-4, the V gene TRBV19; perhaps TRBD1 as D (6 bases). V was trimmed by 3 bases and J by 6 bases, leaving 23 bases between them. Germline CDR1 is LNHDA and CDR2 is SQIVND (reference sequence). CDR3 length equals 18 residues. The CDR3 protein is CASSMGTGTRLGDEKLFF. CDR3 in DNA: TGTGCCAGTAGTATGGGCACAGGGACAAGACTGGGCGATGAAAAACTGTTTTTT.

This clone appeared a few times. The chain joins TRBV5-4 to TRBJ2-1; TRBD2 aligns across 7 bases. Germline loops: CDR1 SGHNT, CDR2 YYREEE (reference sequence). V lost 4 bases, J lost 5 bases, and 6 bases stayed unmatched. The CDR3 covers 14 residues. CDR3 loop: CASSRPGRDNEQFF. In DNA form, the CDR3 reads TGTGCCAGCAGCCGCCCTGGGAGGGACAATGAGCAGTTCTTC.

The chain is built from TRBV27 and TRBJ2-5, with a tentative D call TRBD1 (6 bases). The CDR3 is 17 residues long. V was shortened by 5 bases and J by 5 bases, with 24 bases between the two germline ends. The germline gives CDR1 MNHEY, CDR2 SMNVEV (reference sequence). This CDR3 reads CASSPSLAGAALETQYF. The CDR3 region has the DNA TGTGCCAGCAGTCCCTCCCTGGCAGGGGCGGCCCTGGAGACCCAGTACTTC.

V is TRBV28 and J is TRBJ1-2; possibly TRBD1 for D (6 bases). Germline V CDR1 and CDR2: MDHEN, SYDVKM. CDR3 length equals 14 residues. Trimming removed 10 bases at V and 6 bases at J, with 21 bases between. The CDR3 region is CATRGSGGANGYTF. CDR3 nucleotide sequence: TGTGCCACCCGCGGGAGCGGGGGCGCCAATGGCTACACCTTC.

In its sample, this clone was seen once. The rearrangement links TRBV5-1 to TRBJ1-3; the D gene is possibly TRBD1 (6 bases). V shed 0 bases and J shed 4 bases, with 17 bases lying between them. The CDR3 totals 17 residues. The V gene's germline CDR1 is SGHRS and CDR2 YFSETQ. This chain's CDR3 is CASSLALQGSRGNTIYF. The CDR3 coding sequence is TGCGCCAGCAGCTTGGCCCTACAGGGTTCGAGAGGAAACACCATATATTTT. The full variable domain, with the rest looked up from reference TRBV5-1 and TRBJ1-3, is KAGVTQTPRYLIKTRGQQVTLSCSPISGHRSVSWYQQTPGQGLQFLFEYFSETQRNKGNFPGRFSGRQFSNSRSEMNVSTLELGDSALYLCASSLALQGSRGNTIYFGEGSWLTVV.

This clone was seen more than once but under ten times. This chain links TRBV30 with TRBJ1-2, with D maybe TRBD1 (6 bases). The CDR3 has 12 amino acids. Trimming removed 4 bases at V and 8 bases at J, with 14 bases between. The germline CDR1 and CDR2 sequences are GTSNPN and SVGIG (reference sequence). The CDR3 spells CAWNPGVRGYTF. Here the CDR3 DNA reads TGTGCCTGGAATCCAGGGGTGAGGGGCTACACCTTC.

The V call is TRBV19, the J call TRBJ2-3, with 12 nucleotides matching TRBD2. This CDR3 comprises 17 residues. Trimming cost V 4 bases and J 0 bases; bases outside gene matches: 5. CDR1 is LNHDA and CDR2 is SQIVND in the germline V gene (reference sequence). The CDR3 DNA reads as TGTGCCAGTAGTACTCCCGGGACTAGCGGGAGCACAGATACGCAGTATTTT. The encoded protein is CASSTPGTSGSTDTQYF.

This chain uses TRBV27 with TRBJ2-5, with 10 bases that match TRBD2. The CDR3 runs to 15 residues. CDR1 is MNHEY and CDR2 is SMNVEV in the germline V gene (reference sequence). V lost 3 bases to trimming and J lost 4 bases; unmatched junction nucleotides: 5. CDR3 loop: CASSFASGRGETQYF. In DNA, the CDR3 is TGTGCCAGCAGTTTTGCGAGCGGGAGGGGAGAGACCCAGTACTTC.

As DNA, the CDR3 is TGTGCCTGGACAACGATGGACAGTGAAGCTTTCTTT. This codes for CAWTTMDSEAFF. The V and J genes are TRBV30 and TRBJ1-1; a weak D match, TRBD1 (6 bases). There are 12 residues in the CDR3. The germline V and J ends were trimmed by 4 bases and 7 bases, with 13 bases remaining between them. Germline CDR1 and CDR2: GTSNPN and SVGIG (reference sequence).

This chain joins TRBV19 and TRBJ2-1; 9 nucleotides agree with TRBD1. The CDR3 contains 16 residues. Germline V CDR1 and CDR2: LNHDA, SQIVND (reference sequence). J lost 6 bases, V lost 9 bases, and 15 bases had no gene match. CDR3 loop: CASQPPGQGYGNEQFF. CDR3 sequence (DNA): TGTGCCAGCCAACCTCCGGGACAGGGTTATGGCAATGAGCAGTTCTTC. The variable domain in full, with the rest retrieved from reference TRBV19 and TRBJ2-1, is DGGITQSPKYLFRKEGQNVTLSCEQNLNHDAMYWYRQDPGQGLRLIYYSQIVNDFQKGDIAEGYSVSREKKESFPLTVTSAQKNPTAFYLCASQPPGQGYGNEQFFGPGTRLTVL.

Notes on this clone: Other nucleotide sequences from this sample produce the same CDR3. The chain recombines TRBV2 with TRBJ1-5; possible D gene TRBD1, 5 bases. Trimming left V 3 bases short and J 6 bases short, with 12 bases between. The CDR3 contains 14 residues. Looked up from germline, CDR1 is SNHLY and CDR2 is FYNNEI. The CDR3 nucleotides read TGTGCCAGCAGTGAGGCTGCGGGGCTTCAGCCCCAGCATTTT. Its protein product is CASSEAAGLQPQHF. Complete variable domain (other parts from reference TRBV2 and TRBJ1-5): EPEVTQTPSHQVTQMGQEVILRCVPISNHLYFYWYRQILGQKVEFLVSFYNNEISEKSEIFDDQFSVERPDGSNFTLKIRSTKLEDSAMYFCASSEAAGLQPQHFGDGTRLSIL.

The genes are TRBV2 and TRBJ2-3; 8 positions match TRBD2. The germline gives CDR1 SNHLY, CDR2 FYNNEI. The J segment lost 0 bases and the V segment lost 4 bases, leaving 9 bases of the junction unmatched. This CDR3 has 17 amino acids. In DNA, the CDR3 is TGTGCCAGCAGTGTCGGGAGGGACCTAGATAGCACAGATACGCAGTATTTT. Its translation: CASSVGRDLDSTDTQYF.

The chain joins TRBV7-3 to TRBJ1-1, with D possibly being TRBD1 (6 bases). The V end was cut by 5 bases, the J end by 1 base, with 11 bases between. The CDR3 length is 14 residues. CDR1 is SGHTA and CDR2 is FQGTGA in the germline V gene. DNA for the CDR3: TGTGCCAGCAGCCTCGGACAGTCGAACACTGAAGCTTTCTTT. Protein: CASSLGQSNTEAFF.

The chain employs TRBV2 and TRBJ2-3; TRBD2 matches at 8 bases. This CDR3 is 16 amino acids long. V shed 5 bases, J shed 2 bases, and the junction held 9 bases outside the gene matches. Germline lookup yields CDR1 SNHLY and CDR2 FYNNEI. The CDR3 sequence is CASSQKGSGATDTQYF. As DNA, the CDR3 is TGTGCCAGCAGTCAAAAGGGTAGCGGGGCCACAGATACGCAGTATTTT. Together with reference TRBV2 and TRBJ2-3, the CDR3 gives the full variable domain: EPEVTQTPSHQVTQMGQEVILRCVPISNHLYFYWYRQILGQKVEFLVSFYNNEISEKSEIFDDQFSVERPDGSNFTLKIRSTKLEDSAMYFCASSQKGSGATDTQYFGPGTRLTVL.

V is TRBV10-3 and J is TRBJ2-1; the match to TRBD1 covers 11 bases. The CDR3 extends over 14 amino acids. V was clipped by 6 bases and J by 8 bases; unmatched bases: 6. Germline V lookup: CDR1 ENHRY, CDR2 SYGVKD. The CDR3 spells CAIRADRGHDEQFF. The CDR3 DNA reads TGTGCCATCAGAGCGGACAGGGGGCACGATGAGCAGTTCTTC.

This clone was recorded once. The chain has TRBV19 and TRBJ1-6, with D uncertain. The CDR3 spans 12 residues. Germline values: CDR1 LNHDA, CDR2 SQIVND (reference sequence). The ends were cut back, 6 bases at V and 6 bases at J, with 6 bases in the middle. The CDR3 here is CASRGSNSPLHF. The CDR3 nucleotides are TGTGCCAGTAGAGGGAGTAATTCACCCCTCCACTTT.

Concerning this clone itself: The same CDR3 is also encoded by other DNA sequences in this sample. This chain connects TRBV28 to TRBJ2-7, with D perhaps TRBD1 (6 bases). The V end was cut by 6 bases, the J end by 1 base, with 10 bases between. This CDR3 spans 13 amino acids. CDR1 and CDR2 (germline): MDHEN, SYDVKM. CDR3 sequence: CASRKQGSYEQYF. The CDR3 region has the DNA TGTGCCAGCAGAAAACAGGGTTCCTACGAGCAGTACTTC.

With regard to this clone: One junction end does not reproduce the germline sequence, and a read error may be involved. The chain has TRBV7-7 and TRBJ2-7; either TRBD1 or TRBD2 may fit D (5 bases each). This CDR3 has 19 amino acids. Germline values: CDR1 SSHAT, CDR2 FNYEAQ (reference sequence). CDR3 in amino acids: CASSLAPPPKSRVVYEQYF. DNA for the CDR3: TGTGCTAGCAGCTTAGCGCCCCCCCCCAAATCCAGGGTTGTTTACGAGCAGTACTTC. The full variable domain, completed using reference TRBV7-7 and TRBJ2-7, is GAGVSQSPRYKVTKRGQDVTLRCDPISSHATLYWYQQALGQGPEFLTYFNYEAQPDKSGLPSDRFSAERPEGSISTLTIQRTEQRDSAMYRCASSLAPPPKSRVVYEQYFGPGTRLTVT.

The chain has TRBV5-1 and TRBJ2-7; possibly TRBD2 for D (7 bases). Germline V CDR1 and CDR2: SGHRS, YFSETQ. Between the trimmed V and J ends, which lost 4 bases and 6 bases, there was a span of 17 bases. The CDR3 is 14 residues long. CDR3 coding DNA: TGCGCCAGCAGCCCAGGGGACGGCGGGGGCGAGCAGTACTTC. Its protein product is CASSPGDGGGEQYF. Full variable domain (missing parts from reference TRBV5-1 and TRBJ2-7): KAGVTQTPRYLIKTRGQQVTLSCSPISGHRSVSWYQQTPGQGLQFLFEYFSETQRNKGNFPGRFSGRQFSNSRSEMNVSTLELGDSALYLCASSPGDGGGEQYFGPGTRLTVT.

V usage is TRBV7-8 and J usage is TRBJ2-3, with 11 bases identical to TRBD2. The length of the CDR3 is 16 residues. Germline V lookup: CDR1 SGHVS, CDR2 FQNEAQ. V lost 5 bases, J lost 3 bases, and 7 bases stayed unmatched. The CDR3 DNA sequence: TGTGCCAGCAGCCCACGCGGGACTAGCGGAACAGATACGCAGTATTTT. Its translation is CASSPRGTSGTDTQYF.

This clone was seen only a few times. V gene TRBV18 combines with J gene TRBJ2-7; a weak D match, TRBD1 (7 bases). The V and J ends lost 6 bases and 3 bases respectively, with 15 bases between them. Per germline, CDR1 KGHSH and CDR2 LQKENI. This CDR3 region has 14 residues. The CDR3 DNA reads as TGTGCCAGCTCTACAGGGGACTCGGACTACGAGCAGTACTTC. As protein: CASSTGDSDYEQYF.

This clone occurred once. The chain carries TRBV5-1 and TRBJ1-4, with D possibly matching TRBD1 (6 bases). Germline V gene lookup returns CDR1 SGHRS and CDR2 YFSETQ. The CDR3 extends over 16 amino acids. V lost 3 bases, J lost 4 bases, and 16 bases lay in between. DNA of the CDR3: TGCGCCAGCAGCTCCACCCCCAGGGGCCGTAATGAAAAACTGTTTTTT. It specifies CASSSTPRGRNEKLFF.

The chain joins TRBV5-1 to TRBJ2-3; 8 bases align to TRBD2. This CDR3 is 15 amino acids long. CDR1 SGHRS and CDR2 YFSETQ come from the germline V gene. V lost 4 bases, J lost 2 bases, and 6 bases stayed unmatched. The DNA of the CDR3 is TGCGCCAGCAGCGGCGGGGGGCCCTACACAGATACGCAGTATTTT. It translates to CASSGGGPYTDTQYF.

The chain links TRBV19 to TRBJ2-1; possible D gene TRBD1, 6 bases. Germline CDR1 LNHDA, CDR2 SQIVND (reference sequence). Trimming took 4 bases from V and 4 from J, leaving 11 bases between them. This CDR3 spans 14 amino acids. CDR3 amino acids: CASSTLGQYNEQFF. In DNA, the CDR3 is TGTGCCAGTAGTACGTTAGGACAGTACAATGAGCAGTTCTTC.